This T cell receptor (beta chain) was identified in a study of blood T cell repertoires in COVID-19. Turning to the study itself: COVID-19 samples, acute and convalescent, were from the United States, Italy and Spain. In each case, the material was cDNA or gDNA derived from T cells, B-cell-depleted T cells, or PBMCs.

The authors' processing: Estimates of nucleated cell counts were drawn from the amplification of reference gene primers. Using immunoSEQ multiplex PCR, the repertoire was profiled, and TCRdb retains in-frame clones only, with some absent. The V and J calls and clone size were taken over from that table, and D and trimming were inferred from the DNA. The sample includes roughly 72,000 clones, around 80% of them seen just once. On this clone itself: A read error may account for a junction end that differs from germline.

CDR1 is SEHNR and CDR2 is FQNEAQ in the germline V gene (reference sequence). The CDR3 runs to 15 residues. The source is a woman older than 75 with acute or convalescent COVID-19. Sequencing was done on a sample of peripheral blood. The genes are TRBV7-9 and TRBJ2-3, with 12 bases identical to TRBD2. The CDR3 coding sequence is TGTGCCAGCAGCCCGACTAGCGGGAGTGCCCAACGCATCTGTTTT. Translation gives CASSPTSGSAQRICF. Variable domain in full (rest from reference TRBV7-9 and TRBJ2-3): DTGVSQNPRHKITKRGQNVTFRCDPISEHNRLYWYRQTLGQGPEFLTYFQNEAQLEKSRLLSDRFSAERPKGSFSTLEIQRTEQGDSAMYLCASSPTSGSAQRICFGPGTRLTVL.